This T cell receptor (beta chain) was sequenced for a study of T cell repertoires in cytomegalovirus infection. This clonotype occurred many times. Trimming took 8 bases from V and 9 from J; bases not matched to a gene: 11. Germline V gene sequence: CDR1 MDHEN, CDR2 SYDVKM. The CDR3 extends over 14 amino acids. TCRdb reprocessed the reads with MiXCR, giving one entry per CDR3 protein. The repertoire includes some 300,000 distinct CDR3 sequences, approximately 10% of them detected once, and over 2.5% sits in the top ten. V usage is TRBV28 and J usage is TRBJ2-1; TRBD2 matches at 9 bases. The source is a human donor in good health (CMV status not recorded). Some clones in this sample may be carry-over from other donors' samples. The sample taken for sequencing was PBMCs. CDR3 amino acids: CASLRAGGGGEQFF. Written as DNA, the CDR3 is TGTGCCAGCCTAAGGGCGGGGGGGGGCGGTGAGCAGTTCTTC.